What follows is one TCR beta chain and its context. Germline V gene lookup returns CDR1 DFQATT and CDR2 SNEGSKA (reference sequence). V was cut by 3 bases and J by 5 bases, with 19 bases left in between. The CDR3 has 16 residues. A single record per CDR3 protein comes from TCRdb applying MiXCR to the RT-PCR reads. The sample records 650,000 to 800,000 distinct CDR3 sequences, 14% being singletons. Material for sequencing was memory CD4+ T cells from blood. The genes are TRBV20-1 and TRBJ2-2, with D perhaps TRBD2 (6 bases). This TCR was sampled from a female donor in good health, serving as a healthy control. The CDR3 region is CSASQGGLLRTGELFF. In nucleotides, the CDR3 is TGCAGTGCTAGCCAAGGAGGACTATTACGAACCGGGGAGCTGTTTTTT.